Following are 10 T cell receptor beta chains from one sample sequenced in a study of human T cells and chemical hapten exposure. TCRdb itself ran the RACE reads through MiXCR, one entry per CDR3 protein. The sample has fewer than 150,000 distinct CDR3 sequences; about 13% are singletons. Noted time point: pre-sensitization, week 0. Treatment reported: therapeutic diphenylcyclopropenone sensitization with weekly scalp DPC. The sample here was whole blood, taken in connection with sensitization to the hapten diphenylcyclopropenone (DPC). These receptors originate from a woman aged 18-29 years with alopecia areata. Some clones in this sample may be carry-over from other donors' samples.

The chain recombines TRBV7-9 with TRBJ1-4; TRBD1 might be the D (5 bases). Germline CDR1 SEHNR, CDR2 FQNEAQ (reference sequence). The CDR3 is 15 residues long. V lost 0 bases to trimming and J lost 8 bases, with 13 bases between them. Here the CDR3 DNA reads TGTGCCAGCAGCTTAGCTGGGGGAGGAGGAGAAAAACTGTTTTTT. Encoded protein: CASSLAGGGGEKLFF.

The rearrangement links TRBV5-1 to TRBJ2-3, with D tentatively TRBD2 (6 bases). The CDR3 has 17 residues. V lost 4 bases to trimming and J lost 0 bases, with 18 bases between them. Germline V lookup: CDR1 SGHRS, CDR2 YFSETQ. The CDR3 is CASSPKGLEGSTDTQYF. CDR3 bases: TGCGCCAGCAGCCCGAAAGGTCTGGAGGGGAGCACAGATACGCAGTATTTT.

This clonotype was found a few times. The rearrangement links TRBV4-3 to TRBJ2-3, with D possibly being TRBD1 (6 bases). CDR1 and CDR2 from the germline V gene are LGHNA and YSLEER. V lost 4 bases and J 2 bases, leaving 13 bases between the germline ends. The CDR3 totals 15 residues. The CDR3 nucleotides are TGCGCCAGCAGCCTAGGGGGAGATCTCACAGATACGCAGTATTTT. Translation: CASSLGGDLTDTQYF.

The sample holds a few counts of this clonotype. This CDR3 is CSVDYNEQFF. The CDR3, as DNA: TGCAGCGTTGACTACAATGAGCAGTTCTTC. This chain uses TRBV29-1 with TRBJ2-1; D ambiguous. The CDR3 extends over 10 amino acids. Germline V gene sequence: CDR1 SQVTM, CDR2 ANQGSEA. The V end was cut by 3 bases, the J end by 3 bases, with 0 bases between.

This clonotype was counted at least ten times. This CDR3 is CASRFISNEKLFF. The CDR3 DNA sequence: TGTGCCAGCAGATTTATTTCTAATGAAAAACTGTTTTTT. The chain uses TRBV7-2 and TRBJ1-4, with no clear D. The CDR3 contains 13 residues. Per the germline V gene, CDR1 is SGHTA and CDR2 is FQGNSA. The ends were cut back, 6 bases at V and 3 bases at J, with 8 bases in the middle.

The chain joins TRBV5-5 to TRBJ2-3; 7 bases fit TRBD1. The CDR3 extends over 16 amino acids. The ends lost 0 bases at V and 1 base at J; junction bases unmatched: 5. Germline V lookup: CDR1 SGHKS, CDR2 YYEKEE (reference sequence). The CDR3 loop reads CASSLVQGVGTDTQYF. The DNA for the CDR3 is TGTGCCAGCAGCTTGGTTCAGGGGGTTGGCACAGATACGCAGTATTTT.

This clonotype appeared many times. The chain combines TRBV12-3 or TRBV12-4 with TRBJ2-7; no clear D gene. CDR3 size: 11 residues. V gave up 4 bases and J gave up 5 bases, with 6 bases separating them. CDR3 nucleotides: TGTGCCAGCAGTTACGGTAACGAGCAGTACTTC. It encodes CASSYGNEQYF.

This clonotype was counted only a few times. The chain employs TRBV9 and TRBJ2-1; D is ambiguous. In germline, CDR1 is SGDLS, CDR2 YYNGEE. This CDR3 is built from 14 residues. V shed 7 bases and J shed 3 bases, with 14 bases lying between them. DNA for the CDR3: TGTGCCAGCTCCTCAAACCCGAACTACAATGAGCAGTTCTTC. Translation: CASSSNPNYNEQFF.

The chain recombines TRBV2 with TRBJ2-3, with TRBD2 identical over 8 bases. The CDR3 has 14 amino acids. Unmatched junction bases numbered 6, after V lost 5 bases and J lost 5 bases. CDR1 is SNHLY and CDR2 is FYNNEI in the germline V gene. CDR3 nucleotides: TGTGCCAGCAGTTTCGGGGGGGGCGGAGATACGCAGTATTTT. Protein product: CASSFGGGGDTQYF.

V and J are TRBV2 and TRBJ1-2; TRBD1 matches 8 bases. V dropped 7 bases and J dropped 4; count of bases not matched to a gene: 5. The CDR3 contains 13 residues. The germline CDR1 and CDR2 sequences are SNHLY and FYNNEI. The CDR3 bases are TGTGCCAGCAACCCGACAGGGGCCTATGGCTACACCTTC. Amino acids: CASNPTGAYGYTF.